The rows below give T cell receptor beta chains drawn from one sample of a study of shared clonotypes between healthy human individuals. TCRdb's table, derived via immunoSEQ multiplex PCR, lists solely in-frame clones and lacks some. This table has 1.4 million to 1.5 million clones, more than 95% appearing once. The specimen was naive CD4+ T cells sorted from blood. The receptors shown here come from a man in his thirties or forties in good health. Both conserved end residues are part of each CDR3. D genes are given only for firm matches. Size values are once, few and many counts, or a class for expanded clones, and some rows have none.

v_gene	d_gene	j_gene	abundance	CDR3aa	CDR3nt
TRBV5-1	TRBD2	TRBJ2-1	.	CASSPHSGSGFNEQFF	TGCGCCAGCAGCCCCCATAGCGGGAGTGGGTTCAATGAGCAGTTCTTC
TRBV9	.	TRBJ2-2	.	CASTRGGAGELFF	TGTGCCAGCACCCGAGGAGGGGCCGGGGAGCTGTTTTTT
TRBV15	TRBD1	TRBJ2-2	.	CATRPPYLRGQGNTGELFF	TGTGCCACCAGACCTCCCTACCTCCGGGGACAGGGGAACACCGGGGAGCTGTTTTTT
TRBV6-1	TRBD2	TRBJ2-1	.	CASTRTRVYNEQFF	TGTGCCAGCACCCGGACTAGAGTTTACAATGAGCAGTTCTTC
TRBV14	TRBD2	TRBJ2-1	.	CASSPRPRGGNEQFF	TGTGCCAGCAGCCCCCGCCCGCGGGGGGGAAATGAGCAGTTCTTC
TRBV11-2	.	TRBJ1-5	.	CASSLDVGPRGHQPQHF	TGTGCCAGCAGCTTAGATGTGGGCCCCAGGGGACATCAGCCCCAGCATTTT
TRBV2	.	TRBJ1-2	few	CASRPTTNYGYTF	TGTGCCAGCAGGCCCACTACTAACTATGGCTACACCTTC
TRBV29-1	.	TRBJ1-2	.	CSAAEGDYGYTF	TGCAGCGCGGCAGAGGGGGACTATGGCTACACCTTC
TRBV5-8	.	TRBJ2-2	.	CASSRPAPGELFF	TGTGCCAGCAGCCGCCCGGCCCCCGGGGAGCTGTTTTTT
TRBV7-8	TRBD2	TRBJ2-3	once	CASSLKGTSGRAKDTQYF	TGTGCCAGCAGCTTAAAGGGGACTAGCGGGAGGGCCAAAGATACGCAGTATTTT
TRBV12-5	TRBD1	TRBJ1-2	.	CASAHIQGDRLFPKGGYGYTF	TGTGCTAGTGCTCATATCCAGGGGGACAGGTTATTCCCCAAGGGTGGGTATGGCTACACCTTC